This TCR beta chain is from a study of early stage breast cancer tumors (dated by TCRdb to about 2017). Study-level background: Of the approximately 15 invasive breast tumors, about a dozen were found to be estrogen receptor-positive, progesterone receptor-positive and HER2-negative. Of the approximately twelve ER+/PR+/HER2- tumors, eight were classified as invasive ductal carcinomas and four as invasive lobular carcinomas. The average read coverage per sample was roughly 9.5-fold. The samples as a whole yielded 2 million to 3 million detected templates, corresponding to 900,000 to 1,100,000 unique clonotypes.

Note on this clone: This clone's antigen is unknown. The input lacks base qualities; no much larger clone sits a single base away.

General study outcomes and caveats: The small cohort size prevented analysis by tumor subtype. Enriched TCRB sequences shared across patients were mostly commonly generated sequences, unlikely to play an important role in the tumor microenvironment. Greater similarity was observed between blood and normal breast repertoires than between blood and tumor repertoires, and tumor was distinguished from normal in about 90% of the 16 patients when each tissue was compared with blood. Tumors showed roughly 2.5-fold higher T cell density and higher clonality than adjacent normal breast tissue. Bulk genomic DNA sequencing of unsorted cells missed chain pairing and functional markers such as CD4, CD8 and FOXP3.

Each sample was amplified in two independent genomic DNA replicates, using 0.5 ug for blood and approximately 1.4 ug for tumor or normal breast. Following the manufacturer's instructions, the ImmunoSeq Intro kit was used to carry out TCRB sequencing on genomic DNA. For absolute quantification, the approximately 32-cycle multiplex PCR included proprietary primers along with spike-in control sequences. Single-end 150-bp reads were used to sequence an 87-bp fragment covering the CDR3 and the flanking V and J genes. Seven samples, with two replicates for each sample, were multiplexed per lane of an Illumina MiSeq using version 3.0 chemistry. Regarding the original processing steps: The vendor's proprietary pipeline handled the raw data processing, merging both replicates into a single result for each sample. Clonotypes were defined as productive rearrangements sharing the V-gene family, CDR3 amino acid sequence and J-gene segment. To compute clonality, the normalized Shannon entropy (Pielou evenness) of TCRB abundances was subtracted from 1. T cell density was estimated by dividing total templates by the number of input cells inferred from the DNA input amount. Total repertoire diversity and clonality were estimated with Recon using default parameters. A clonotype counted as tumor-enriched if its abundance in tumor exceeded 0.1% and was at least 32-fold higher than its abundance in normal breast. As stored in TCRdb, this immuneACCESS dataset retains in-frame rearrangements with V and J assigned. A fraction of the clones does not appear; measured against another copy, unresolved V genes explain less than half of the discrepancy, and the remainder lacks a known reason. The V and J calls and clone size come from that table; D and trimming were worked out from the DNA. Present in this sample are 45,000 to 50,000 clones, roughly four fifths of which were seen just once. The top ten hold about 1.3% of the sample.

The study profiled bulk TCR beta-chain repertoires in matched peripheral blood, tumor and adjacent normal breast tissue taken from approximately 16 patients with early-stage breast cancer. Before surgery, about 5-11 mL of whole blood was collected in EDTA tubes and processed within 2 hours. Ficoll-Paque centrifugation in SepMate-50 tubes was used to isolate peripheral blood mononuclear cells. For storage in liquid nitrogen, PBMCs were cryopreserved as aliquots of about 1.7 to 4.5 million cells in about 90% FBS with approximately 10% DMSO. Genomic DNA was extracted with the Qiagen AllPrep DNA/RNA Mini kit. Including the terminal cysteine and phenylalanine, the CDR3 comprises 14 residues. Only the CDR3 DNA stays, 42 bases, in frame from base 1. The germline V gene provides CDR1 SNHLY and CDR2 FYNNEI. V sheds 3 bases and J sheds 0 bases, leaving 6 bases between their ends.

The sequence was obtained from a person between 45 and 65 years old with breast cancer. Material: blood. The receptor chain draws on TRBV2 and TRBJ1-5, with the D gene not confidently named. Here the CDR3 is given as CASSDTYSNQPQHF. The nucleotide sequence reads TGTGCCAGCAGTGACACGTATAGCAATCAGCCCCAGCATTTT. The variable domain in full, with residues beyond the CDR3 obtained from the reference TRBV2 and TRBJ1-5 genes, is EPEVTQTPSHQVTQMGQEVILRCVPISNHLYFYWYRQILGQKVEFLVSFYNNEISEKSEIFDDQFSVERPDGSNFTLKIRSTKLEDSAMYFCASSDTYSNQPQHFGDGTRLSIL.